This TCR beta chain originates from a study of shared clonotypes between healthy human individuals. This clone appeared a few times. It was 250 to 350 ng DNA, around 30,000 T cell genomes, that went into each replicate PCR of unsorted PBMC. Spread over ten immunoSEQ deep assay plates, unsorted PBMC DNA underwent sequencing. Source study methods: With immunoSEQ giving junction-only sequences and no quality scores, filtering differed. Profiled with immunoSEQ multiplex PCR; TCRdb holds only in-frame clones, not every one. That table is the source of V, J and clone size, and D and trimming were worked out from the DNA. Among about 460,000 clones, 60% to 80% were seen once, and the ten largest hold more than 10%. CDR1 and CDR2 from the germline V gene are MNHNY and SVGAGI (reference sequence). This CDR3 spans 13 amino acids. V lost 5 bases and J 2 bases, leaving 9 bases between the germline ends.

Source material: PBMCs. The V and J genes are TRBV6-6 and TRBJ2-5; the D gene is possibly TRBD2 (5 bases). This TCR derives from a woman aged 40 to 55 in good health. Some clones in this sample may be carry-over from other donors' samples. CDR3 nucleotide sequence: TGTGCCAGCAGTCCTCCGGGACAAGAGACCCAGTACTTC. It codes for CASSPPGQETQYF.